The 23 T cell receptor beta chains below were found in one sample sequenced in a study of CD4 T cells in relation to SARS-CoV-2 and coronaviruses. Sequenced by immunoSEQ multiplex PCR; TCRdb stores in-frame clones only, minus some. The sample has under 70,000 clones, 86% seen once. CD4+ T cells from unexposed donors were obtained before the COVID-19 pandemic (2011-2018). The sample taken for sequencing was memory CD4+ T cells from PBMCs. The receptors shown here come from a human donor in good health.

This chain connects TRBV6-6 to TRBJ2-7; D possibly corresponds to TRBD1 (5 bases). From germline, CDR1 is MNHNY and CDR2 SVGAGI (reference sequence). Trimming removed 10 bases at V and 2 bases at J, with 12 bases between. The CDR3 runs to 12 residues. CDR3 DNA: TGTGCCACTCAGGGTCCCACCTACGAGCAGTACTTC. The encoded protein is CATQGPTYEQYF.

The chain employs TRBV7-2 and TRBJ2-1; 9 bases are a match to TRBD1. Germline CDR1 and CDR2: SGHTA and FQGNSA. The V and J ends lost 0 bases and 5 bases, in that order; junction bases with no gene match: 5. This CDR3 has 16 residues. The CDR3 DNA reads TGTGCCAGCAGCTTAGCTCTAGGGACAGGGCACAATGAGCAGTTCTTC. Protein product: CASSLALGTGHNEQFF.

The V gene is TRBV7-9, the J gene TRBJ2-1; 8 nucleotides agree with TRBD1. The trim removed 5 bases at V and 9 bases at J, leaving 15 bases unmatched. CDR3 length: 16 amino acids. Germline-derived CDR1 and CDR2 are SEHNR and FQNEAQ (reference sequence). This CDR3 reads CASSPGQGIGAVEQFF. DNA of the CDR3: TGTGCCAGCAGCCCAGGACAGGGAATTGGTGCGGTTGAGCAGTTCTTC.

This clone was counted between two and nine times. This sequence joins TRBV28 and TRBJ1-2; D uncertain. This CDR3 is built from 13 residues. Germline CDR1 and CDR2: MDHEN and SYDVKM. V lost 6 bases and J lost 2, with 10 bases in between. This CDR3 reads CASRTSDNYGYTF. CDR3 nucleotides: TGTGCCAGCAGGACCTCGGACAACTATGGCTACACCTTC.

The chain employs TRBV29-1 and TRBJ2-3; D not certain. The CDR3 runs 12 residues. CDR1 and CDR2 from the germline V gene are SQVTM and ANQGSEA. Trimming stripped 3 bases from V and 3 bases from J, with 7 bases between. The CDR3: CSVDPGTDTQYF. The CDR3 nucleotides read TGCAGCGTTGATCCCGGGACAGATACGCAGTATTTT.

This chain uses TRBV5-4 with TRBJ2-7; D remains unclear. Germline-derived CDR1 and CDR2 are SGHNT and YYREEE (reference sequence). The CDR3 totals 15 residues. V shed 0 bases and J shed 0 bases, with 10 bases lying between them. The CDR3 coding sequence is TGTGCCAGCAGCTTGGACTGGCCAAACTCCTACGAGCAGTACTTC. Translation gives CASSLDWPNSYEQYF.

V and J are TRBV3-1 (or the pseudogene TRBV3-2) and TRBJ1-2; 9 bases are a match to TRBD1. CDR1 is LGHDT, CDR2 YNNKEL, per germline (reference sequence). This CDR3 has 16 amino acids. V was pared by 2 bases and J by 2 bases, with 6 bases of the junction left unmatched. In DNA form, the CDR3 reads TGTGCCAGCAGCCAAACCGGGACAGGGCGGAACTATGGCTACACCTTC. Amino acids: CASSQTGTGRNYGYTF.

This chain connects TRBV5-4 to TRBJ2-3; D is uncertain. The germline gives CDR1 SGHNT, CDR2 YYREEE (reference sequence). The CDR3 spans 14 residues. V was trimmed by 1 base and J by 3 bases, leaving 9 bases between them. The CDR3 protein is CASSLMKGTDTQYF. In DNA, the CDR3 is TGTGCCAGCAGCTTGATGAAAGGGACAGATACGCAGTATTTT.

The J gene is TRBJ2-1, the V gene TRBV5-6; 7 bases agree with TRBD2. Per the germline V gene, CDR1 is SGHDT and CDR2 is YYEEEE. With 3 bases clipped from V and 9 bases from J, the junction kept 3 bases outside the gene matches. The CDR3 loop spans 12 amino acids. CDR3 in amino acids: CASSWGRGEQFF. As DNA, the CDR3 is TGTGCCAGCAGCTGGGGGAGGGGTGAGCAGTTCTTC.

The chain couples TRBV7-2 to TRBJ2-1; 9 nucleotides match TRBD2. The CDR3 covers 15 residues. From germline, CDR1 is SGHTA and CDR2 FQGNSA. After removal of 5 bases from V and 8 bases from J, the junction contained 10 bases not matched to a gene. For the CDR3, the DNA is TGTGCCAGCAGCGGCGGGAGCGGGAGGATGTATGAGCAGTTCTTC. Protein: CASSGGSGRMYEQFF.

V usage is TRBV7-9 and J usage is TRBJ1-5; TRBD1 agrees at 7 bases. This CDR3 is built from 15 residues. After removal of 4 bases from V and 4 bases from J, the junction contained 7 bases not matched to a gene. CDR1 and CDR2 (germline): SEHNR, FQNEAQ (reference sequence). CDR3 bases: TGTGCCAGCAGCTCAGGGGGGACCGAGAATCAGCCCCAGCATTTT. This gives the protein CASSSGGTENQPQHF.

V usage is TRBV27 and J usage is TRBJ1-2; 8 bases are shared with TRBD1. V shed 2 bases, J shed 6 bases, and the junction held 8 bases outside the gene matches. This CDR3 region has 15 residues. Germline CDR1 MNHEY, CDR2 SMNVEV (reference sequence). In DNA form, the CDR3 reads TGTGCCAGCAGTTTAATGGACAGGGAGGAAAATGGCTACACCTTC. Its protein product is CASSLMDREENGYTF.

The genes are TRBV24-1 and TRBJ2-1; D is uncertain. Per the germline V gene, CDR1 is KGHDR and CDR2 is SFDVKD. The V and J ends lost 2 bases and 0 bases respectively, with 7 bases between them. The CDR3 runs 15 residues. The CDR3 here is CATSDSRASYNEQFF. The CDR3 bases are TGTGCCACCAGTGATTCTAGGGCCTCCTACAATGAGCAGTTCTTC.

The chain uses TRBV2 and TRBJ2-7; 9 bases line up with TRBD2. CDR3 length equals 14 residues. Germline assignment: CDR1 SNHLY and CDR2 FYNNEI. V lost 6 bases and J lost 5; bases outside the gene matches: 8. The CDR3 DNA is TGTGCCAGCAGCGGTAGCGGGAGTGTCCACGAGCAGTACTTC. It codes for CASSGSGSVHEQYF.

V and J are TRBV24-1 and TRBJ1-5; 7 bases fit TRBD1. CDR1 and CDR2 from the germline V gene are KGHDR and SFDVKD. This CDR3 has 14 residues. Trimming removed 4 bases from V and 3 bases from J; junction bases left unmatched: 2. The DNA of the CDR3 is TGTGCCACCAGTGACACAGGGGTCAATCAGCCCCAGCATTTT. Encoded protein: CATSDTGVNQPQHF.

This chain uses TRBV6-5 with TRBJ2-1; D is possibly TRBD1 (5 bases). V shed 5 bases and J shed 9 bases, with 14 bases lying between them. This CDR3 region has 13 residues. The germline V gene encodes CDR1 MNHEY and CDR2 SVGAGI. This CDR3 reads CASSQFTRGEQFF. CDR3 bases: TGTGCCAGCAGTCAGTTTACAAGGGGTGAGCAGTTCTTC.

The V and J genes are TRBV6-5 and TRBJ2-3; maybe TRBD2 (5 bases). V shed 6 bases and J shed 8 bases, with 15 bases lying between them. CDR3 length: 13 amino acids. Per germline, CDR1 MNHEY and CDR2 SVGAGI. In DNA, the CDR3 is TGTGCCAGCAGACCTACTAGTCAACCTACGCAGTATTTT. It specifies CASRPTSQPTQYF.

This chain uses TRBV30 with TRBJ2-5; D is undetermined. There are 14 residues in the CDR3. Per germline, CDR1 GTSNPN and CDR2 SVGIG (reference sequence). The V end lost 0 bases, the J end lost 4 bases, and 12 bases lay between the germline ends. Here the CDR3 DNA reads TGTGCCTGGAGTGTACGGGTAGGCCGAGAGACCCAGTACTTC. It yields the protein CAWSVRVGRETQYF.

The rearrangement uses TRBV6-5 and TRBJ2-3; D is uncertain. CDR3 size: 13 residues. Looked up from germline, CDR1 is MNHEY and CDR2 is SVGAGI. The V and J ends lost 4 bases and 2 bases respectively, with 7 bases between them. The CDR3 protein is CASSSRLTDTQYF. CDR3 sequence (DNA): TGTGCCAGCAGTTCAAGGCTCACAGATACGCAGTATTTT.

The rearrangement uses TRBV4-2 and TRBJ2-5, with D perhaps matching TRBD1 or TRBD2 (7 bases each). V lost 2 bases and J lost 3, with 19 bases in between. The CDR3 spans 17 residues. Looked up from germline, CDR1 is LGHNA and CDR2 is YNFKEQ. CDR3 loop: CASSQRGGNRGEETQYF. CDR3 bases: TGTGCCAGCAGCCAAAGGGGGGGGAACAGGGGAGAAGAGACCCAGTACTTC.

The chain is built from TRBV10-1 and TRBJ1-1; D is ambiguous. This CDR3 spans 12 amino acids. Germline CDR1 and CDR2: WNHNN and SYGVQD (reference sequence). The V end was cut by 6 bases, the J end by 6 bases, with 11 bases between. The CDR3 sequence is CASSGPDAEAFF. CDR3 in DNA: TGCGCCAGCAGCGGACCGGACGCTGAAGCTTTCTTT.

CDR3 region: CASSPPRSRPDTQYF. CDR3 nucleotides: TGTGCCAGCAGCCCCCCCAGGAGTAGGCCAGATACGCAGTATTTT. The chain recombines TRBV6-6 with TRBJ2-3; D ambiguous. Per germline, CDR1 MNHNY and CDR2 SVGAGI (reference sequence). The V gene lost 6 bases and the J gene lost 4 bases, with 17 bases spanning the gap. The CDR3 covers 15 residues.

The V call is TRBV6-2 or TRBV6-3, the J call TRBJ2-7; no clear D gene. Deletions cut 0 bases from V and 1 base from J, with 7 bases between. This CDR3 is 14 amino acids long. Germline V gene data show CDR1 as MNHEY and CDR2 as SVGEGT. CDR3 sequence (DNA): TGTGCCAGCAGTTACTCGACACTATCCTACGAGCAGTACTTC. It is translated as CASSYSTLSYEQYF.